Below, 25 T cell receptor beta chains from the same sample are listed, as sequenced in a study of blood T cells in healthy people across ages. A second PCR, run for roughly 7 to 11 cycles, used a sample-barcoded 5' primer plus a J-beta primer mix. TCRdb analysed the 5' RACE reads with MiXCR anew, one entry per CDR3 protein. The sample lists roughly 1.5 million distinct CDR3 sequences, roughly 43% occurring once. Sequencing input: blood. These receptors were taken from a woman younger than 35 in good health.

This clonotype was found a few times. Written as DNA, the CDR3 is TGTGCCAGCAGCTCGCCGAGTAGCGGAGATTCCTACAATGAGCAGTTCTTC. Translating gives CASSSPSSGDSYNEQFF. V usage is TRBV7-2 and J usage is TRBJ2-1; a weak D match, TRBD2 (6 bases). CDR3 length equals 17 residues. The germline CDR1 and CDR2 sequences are SGHTA and FQGNSA. V shed 4 bases and J shed 1 base, with 17 bases lying between them.

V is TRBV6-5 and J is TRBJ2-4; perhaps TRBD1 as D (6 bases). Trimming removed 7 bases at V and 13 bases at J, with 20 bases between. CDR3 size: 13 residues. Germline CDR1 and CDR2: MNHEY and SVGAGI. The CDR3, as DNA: TGTGCCAGCACTCCACAGGGTTTGGGTGAGCAGTACTTC. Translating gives CASTPQGLGEQYF.

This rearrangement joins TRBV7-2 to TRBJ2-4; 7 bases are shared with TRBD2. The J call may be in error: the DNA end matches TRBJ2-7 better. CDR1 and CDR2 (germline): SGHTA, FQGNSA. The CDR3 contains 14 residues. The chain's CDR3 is CASSFRRESGEQYF. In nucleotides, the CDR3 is TGTGCCAGCAGCTTCCGGCGGGAGTCGGGCGAGCAGTACTTC.

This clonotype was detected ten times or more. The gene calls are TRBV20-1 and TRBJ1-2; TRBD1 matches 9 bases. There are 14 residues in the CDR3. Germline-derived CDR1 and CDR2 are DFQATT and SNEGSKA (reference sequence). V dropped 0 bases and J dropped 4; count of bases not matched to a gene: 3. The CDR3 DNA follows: TGCAGTGCTAGAGAAACAGGGGGCGGCTATGGCTACACCTTC. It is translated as CSARETGGGYGYTF.

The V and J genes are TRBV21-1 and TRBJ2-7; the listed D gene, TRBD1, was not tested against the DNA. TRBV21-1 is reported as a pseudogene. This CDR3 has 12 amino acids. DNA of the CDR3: TGTGCCAGCAGCAAATGGACAGGAGAGCAGTACTTC. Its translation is CASSKWTGEQYF.

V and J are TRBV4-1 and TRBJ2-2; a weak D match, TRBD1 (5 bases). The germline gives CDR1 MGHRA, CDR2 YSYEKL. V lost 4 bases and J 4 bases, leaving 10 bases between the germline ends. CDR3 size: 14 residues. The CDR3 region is CASSPTGITGELFF. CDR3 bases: TGCGCCAGCAGCCCCACAGGTATCACCGGGGAGCTGTTTTTT.

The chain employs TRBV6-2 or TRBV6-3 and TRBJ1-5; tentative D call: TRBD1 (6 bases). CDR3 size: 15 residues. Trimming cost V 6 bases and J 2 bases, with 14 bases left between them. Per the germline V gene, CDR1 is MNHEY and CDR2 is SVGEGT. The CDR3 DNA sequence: TGTGCCAGCAGGTCCGGGGGCGAAGGCAATCAGCCCCAGCATTTT. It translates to CASRSGGEGNQPQHF.

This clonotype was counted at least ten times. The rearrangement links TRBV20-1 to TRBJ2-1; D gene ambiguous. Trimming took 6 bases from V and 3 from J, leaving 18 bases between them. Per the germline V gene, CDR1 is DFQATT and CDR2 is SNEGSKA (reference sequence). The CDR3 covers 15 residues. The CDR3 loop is CSASSPGPRYNEQFF. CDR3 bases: TGCAGTGCCAGCTCACCGGGTCCTCGCTACAATGAGCAGTTCTTC.

CDR3 region: CASSPFDRDYEQYF. In DNA form, the CDR3 reads TGCGCCAGCAGCCCTTTCGACAGGGACTACGAGCAGTACTTC. The chain has TRBV5-1 and TRBJ2-7, with 7 bases matching TRBD1. Losses at the gene ends were 4 bases for V and 3 bases for J; bases not matched to a gene: 7. The CDR3 is 14 amino acids. Germline V lookup: CDR1 SGHRS, CDR2 YFSETQ.

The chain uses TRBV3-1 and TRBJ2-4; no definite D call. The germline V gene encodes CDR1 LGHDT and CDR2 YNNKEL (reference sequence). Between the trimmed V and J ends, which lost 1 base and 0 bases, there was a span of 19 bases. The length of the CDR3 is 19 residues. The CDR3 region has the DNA TGTGCCAGCAGCCAAGGCCCGGGCGCAACTACTCTAGCCAAAAACATTCAGTACTTC. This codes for CASSQGPGATTLAKNIQYF.

CDR3 region: CASSSSGQIYNEQYF. The CDR3 nucleotides read TGTGCCAGCAGCTCCTCGGGACAGATCTACAATGAGCAGTACTTC. The V gene is TRBV7-2, the J gene TRBJ2-5; 7 positions match TRBD1. CDR3 length equals 15 residues. V shed 4 bases, J shed 11 bases, and the junction held 16 bases outside the gene matches. Germline loops: CDR1 SGHTA, CDR2 FQGNSA.

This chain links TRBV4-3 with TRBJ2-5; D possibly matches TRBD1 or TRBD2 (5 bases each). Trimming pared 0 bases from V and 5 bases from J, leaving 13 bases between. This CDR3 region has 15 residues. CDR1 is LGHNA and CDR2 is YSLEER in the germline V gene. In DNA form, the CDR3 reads TGCGCCAGCAGCCAAGACGTCGGGGCTCGGGAGACCCAGTACTTC. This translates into CASSQDVGARETQYF.

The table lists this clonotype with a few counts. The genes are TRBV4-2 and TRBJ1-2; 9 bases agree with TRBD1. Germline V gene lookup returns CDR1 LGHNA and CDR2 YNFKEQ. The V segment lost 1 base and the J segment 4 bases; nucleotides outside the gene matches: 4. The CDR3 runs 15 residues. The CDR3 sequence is CASSQGQGDAYGYTF. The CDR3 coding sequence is TGTGCCAGCAGCCAAGGACAGGGGGATGCCTATGGCTACACCTTC.

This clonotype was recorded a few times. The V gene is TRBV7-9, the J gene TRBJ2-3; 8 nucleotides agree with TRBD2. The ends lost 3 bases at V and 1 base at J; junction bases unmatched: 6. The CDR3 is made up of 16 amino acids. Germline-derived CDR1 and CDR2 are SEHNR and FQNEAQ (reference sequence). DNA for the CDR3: TGTGCCAGCAGCTTTATTAGCGGGACGCGCACAGATACGCAGTATTTT. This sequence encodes CASSFISGTRTDTQYF.

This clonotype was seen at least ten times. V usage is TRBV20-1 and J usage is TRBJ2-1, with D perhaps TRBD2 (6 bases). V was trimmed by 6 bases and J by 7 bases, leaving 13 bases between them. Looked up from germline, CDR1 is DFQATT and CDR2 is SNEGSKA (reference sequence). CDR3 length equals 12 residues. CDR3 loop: CSAGGFINEQFF. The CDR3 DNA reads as TGCAGTGCCGGGGGATTTATAAATGAGCAGTTCTTC.

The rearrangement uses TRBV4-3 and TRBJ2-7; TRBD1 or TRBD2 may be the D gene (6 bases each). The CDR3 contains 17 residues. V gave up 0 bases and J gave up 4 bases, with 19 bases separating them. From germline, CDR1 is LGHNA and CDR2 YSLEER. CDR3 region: CASSQDRWGAKFYEQYF. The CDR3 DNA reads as TGCGCCAGCAGCCAAGATCGATGGGGGGCTAAGTTTTACGAGCAGTACTTC.

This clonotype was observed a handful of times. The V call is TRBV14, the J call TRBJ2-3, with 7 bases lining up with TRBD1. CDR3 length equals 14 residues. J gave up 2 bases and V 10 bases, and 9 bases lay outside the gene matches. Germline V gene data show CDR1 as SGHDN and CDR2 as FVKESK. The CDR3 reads CANQRGGNTDTQYF. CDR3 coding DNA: TGTGCCAACCAACGAGGGGGCAACACAGATACGCAGTATTTT.

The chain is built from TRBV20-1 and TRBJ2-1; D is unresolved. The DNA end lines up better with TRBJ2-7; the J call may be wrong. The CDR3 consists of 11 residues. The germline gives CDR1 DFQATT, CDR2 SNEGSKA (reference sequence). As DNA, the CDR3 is TGCAGTGCTACCGGTTGGAATGAGCAGTACTTC. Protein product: CSATGWNEQYF.

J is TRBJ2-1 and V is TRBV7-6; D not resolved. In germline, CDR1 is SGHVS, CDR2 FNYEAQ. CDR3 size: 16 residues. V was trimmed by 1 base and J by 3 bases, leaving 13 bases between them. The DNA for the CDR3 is TGTGCCAGCAGCTTAGTCCGACAAGAGTTCTACAATGAGCAGTTCTTC. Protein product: CASSLVRQEFYNEQFF.

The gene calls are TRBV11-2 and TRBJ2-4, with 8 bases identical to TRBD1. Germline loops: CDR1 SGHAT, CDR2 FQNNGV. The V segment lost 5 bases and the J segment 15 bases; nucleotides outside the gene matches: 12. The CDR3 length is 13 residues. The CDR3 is CASSLWTGIYLYF. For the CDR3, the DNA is TGTGCCAGCAGCCTATGGACAGGGATTTATTTGTACTTC.

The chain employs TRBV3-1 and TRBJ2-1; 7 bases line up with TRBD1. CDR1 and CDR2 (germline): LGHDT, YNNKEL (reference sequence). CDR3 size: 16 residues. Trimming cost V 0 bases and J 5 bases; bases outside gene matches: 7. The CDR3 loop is CASSQDKWGTDNEQFF. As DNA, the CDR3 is TGTGCCAGCAGCCAAGATAAATGGGGGACAGACAATGAGCAGTTCTTC.

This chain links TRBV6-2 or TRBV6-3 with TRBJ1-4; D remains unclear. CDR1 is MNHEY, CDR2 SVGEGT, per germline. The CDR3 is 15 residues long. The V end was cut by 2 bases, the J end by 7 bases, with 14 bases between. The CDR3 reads CASSYRRNLGEKLFF. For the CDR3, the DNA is TGTGCCAGCAGTTACCGTCGGAATCTAGGTGAAAAACTGTTTTTT.

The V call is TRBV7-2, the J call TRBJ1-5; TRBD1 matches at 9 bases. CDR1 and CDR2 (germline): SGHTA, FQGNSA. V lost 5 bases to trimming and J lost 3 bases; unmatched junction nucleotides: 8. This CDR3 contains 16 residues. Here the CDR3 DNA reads TGTGCCAGCAGCATAACCGGGACAGGGAACAATCAGCCCCAGCATTTT. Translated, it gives CASSITGTGNNQPQHF.

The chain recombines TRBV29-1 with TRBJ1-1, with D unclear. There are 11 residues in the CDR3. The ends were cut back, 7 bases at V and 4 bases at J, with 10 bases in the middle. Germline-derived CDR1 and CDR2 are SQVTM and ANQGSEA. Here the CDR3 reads CSALGGTEAFF. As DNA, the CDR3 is TGCAGCGCTTTAGGTGGCACTGAAGCTTTCTTT.

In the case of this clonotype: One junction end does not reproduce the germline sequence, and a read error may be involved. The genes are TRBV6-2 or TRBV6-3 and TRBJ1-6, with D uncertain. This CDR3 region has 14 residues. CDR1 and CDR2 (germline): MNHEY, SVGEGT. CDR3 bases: TGTGCCAGCAGTTCCGAGGCTCGAAATTCACCCCCCCACTTT. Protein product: CASSSEARNSPPHF.